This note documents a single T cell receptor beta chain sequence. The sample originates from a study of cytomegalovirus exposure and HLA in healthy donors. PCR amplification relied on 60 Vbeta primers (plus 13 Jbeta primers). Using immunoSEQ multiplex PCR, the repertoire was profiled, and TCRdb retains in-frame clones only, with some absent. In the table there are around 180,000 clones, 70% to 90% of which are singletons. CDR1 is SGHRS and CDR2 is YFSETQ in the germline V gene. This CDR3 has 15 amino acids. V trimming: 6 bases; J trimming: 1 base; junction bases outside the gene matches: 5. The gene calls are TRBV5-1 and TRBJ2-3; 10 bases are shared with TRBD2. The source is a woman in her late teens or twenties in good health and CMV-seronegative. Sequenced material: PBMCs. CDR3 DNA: TGCGCCAGCAAAATAGCGGGAGGAGGCACAGATACGCAGTATTTT. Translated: CASKIAGGGTDTQYF.